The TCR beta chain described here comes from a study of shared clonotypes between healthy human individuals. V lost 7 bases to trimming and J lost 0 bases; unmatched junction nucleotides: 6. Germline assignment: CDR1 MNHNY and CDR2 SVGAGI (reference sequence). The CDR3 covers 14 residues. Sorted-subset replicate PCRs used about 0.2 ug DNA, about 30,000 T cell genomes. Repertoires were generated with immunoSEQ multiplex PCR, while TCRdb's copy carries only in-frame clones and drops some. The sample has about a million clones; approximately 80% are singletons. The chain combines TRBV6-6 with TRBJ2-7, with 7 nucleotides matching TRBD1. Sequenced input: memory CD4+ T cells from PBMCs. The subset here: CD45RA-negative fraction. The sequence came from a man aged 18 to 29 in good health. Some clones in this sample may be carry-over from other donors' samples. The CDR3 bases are TGTGCCAGCATCCCGGGACAGACCTCCTACGAGCAGTACTTC. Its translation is CASIPGQTSYEQYF.